A selection of T cell receptor beta chains follows, all from one sample in a study of blood T cell repertoires in COVID-19. Profiling relied on immunoSEQ multiplex PCR, and the TCRdb table lists in-frame clones only, not all of them. In the table there are a few hundred thousand clones, roughly 88% of which are singletons. Sequences were obtained from peripheral blood. Every receptor here comes from a woman in her seventies with COVID-19, enrolled during active disease. CDR3s include the opening cysteine and the closing phenylalanine or tryptophan. D genes are given only for firm matches. The size of a clone is reported for some rows only, either as once, few or many, or as a class for expanded clones.

size: -; J: TRBJ1-2; V: TRBV10-3; D: -; DNA: TGTGCCATCAATTCTAGAGGACTTAACTATGGCTACACCTTC; CDR3: CAINSRGLNYGYTF
size: once; J: TRBJ1-2; V: TRBV28; D: -; DNA: TGTGCCAGCCGCGGTACGGGGGTCTATGGCTACACCTTC; CDR3: CASRGTGVYGYTF
size: -; J: TRBJ1-1; V: TRBV28; D: -; DNA: TGTGCCAGCAGAATGGCGGGGGCAAACACTGAAGCTTTCTTT; CDR3: CASRMAGANTEAFF
size: -; J: TRBJ2-1; V: TRBV5-1; D: -; DNA: TGCGCCAGCAGCCTACAGGCCAGCTCCTACAATGAGCAGTTCTTC; CDR3: CASSLQASSYNEQFF
size: -; J: TRBJ2-7; V: TRBV5-1; D: TRBD2; DNA: TGCGCCAGCAGCTTGACTAGCGGGGGATCCTACGAGCAGTACTTC; CDR3: CASSLTSGGSYEQYF
size: -; J: TRBJ2-5; V: TRBV7-3; D: TRBD2; DNA: TGTGCCAGCAGCTCAAGCGGGGGAAGAGAGACCCAGTACTTC; CDR3: CASSSSGGRETQYF
size: -; J: TRBJ1-2; V: TRBV10-3; D: -; DNA: TGTGCCATCAGTCAAGGGGCCAGGGGATATGGCTACACCTTC; CDR3: CAISQGARGYGYTF
size: -; J: TRBJ2-1; V: TRBV5-1; D: TRBD2; DNA: TGCGCCAGCAGACTTTCCGGGACTAGCGGAAATCGGCAGTTCTTC; CDR3: CASRLSGTSGNRQFF
size: -; J: TRBJ1-6; V: TRBV19; D: -; DNA: TGTGCCAGTAAAAACAGTGACAATTCACCCCTCCACTTT; CDR3: CASKNSDNSPLHF
size: -; J: TRBJ1-4; V: TRBV24-1; D: -; DNA: TGTGCCACCAGTGCCACGGACAGCGATAATGAAAAACTGTTTTTT; CDR3: CATSATDSDNEKLFF